The T cell receptor (beta chain) under discussion was sequenced for a study of blood T cells in healthy people across ages. As to this clonotype: Its specificity is unknown.

Overall study results and limits: Fewer expanded clones and more diversity marked long-lived versus aged donors.

CDR3 length: 13 residues. Germline values: CDR1 SQVTM, CDR2 ANQGSEA. Trimming took off 5 bases at V and 5 bases at J, with 13 bases between the two ends. With a J-beta primer mix and a sample-barcoded 5' primer, a second PCR ran about 7 to 11 cycles. TCRdb reprocessed the 5' RACE reads via MiXCR and lists one record per CDR3 protein. The sample gives some 780,000 distinct CDR3 sequences, roughly 56% of which show up once; roughly 24% is in the top ten. J is TRBJ2-1 and V is TRBV29-1; D uncertain. The sequenced sample was blood. The sequence was obtained from a man aged 35-49 years in good health. The CDR3 nucleotides read TGCAGCGTTTCTAAGACAAGGAACAATGAGCAGTTCTTC. Amino acid sequence: CSVSKTRNNEQFF.